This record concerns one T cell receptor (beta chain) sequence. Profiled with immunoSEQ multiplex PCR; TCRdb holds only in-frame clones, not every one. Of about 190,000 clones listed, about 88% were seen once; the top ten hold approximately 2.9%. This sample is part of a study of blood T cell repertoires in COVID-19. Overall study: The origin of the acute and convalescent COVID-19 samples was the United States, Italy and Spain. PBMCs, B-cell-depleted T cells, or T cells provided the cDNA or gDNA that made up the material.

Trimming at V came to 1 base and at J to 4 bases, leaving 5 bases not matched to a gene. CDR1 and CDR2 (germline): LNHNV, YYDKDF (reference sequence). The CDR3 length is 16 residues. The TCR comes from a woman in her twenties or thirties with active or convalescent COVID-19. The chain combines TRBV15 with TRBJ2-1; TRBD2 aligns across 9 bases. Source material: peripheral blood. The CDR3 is CATSRVAAGGYNEQFF. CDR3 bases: TGTGCCACCAGCAGAGTCGCAGCGGGAGGTTACAATGAGCAGTTCTTC.